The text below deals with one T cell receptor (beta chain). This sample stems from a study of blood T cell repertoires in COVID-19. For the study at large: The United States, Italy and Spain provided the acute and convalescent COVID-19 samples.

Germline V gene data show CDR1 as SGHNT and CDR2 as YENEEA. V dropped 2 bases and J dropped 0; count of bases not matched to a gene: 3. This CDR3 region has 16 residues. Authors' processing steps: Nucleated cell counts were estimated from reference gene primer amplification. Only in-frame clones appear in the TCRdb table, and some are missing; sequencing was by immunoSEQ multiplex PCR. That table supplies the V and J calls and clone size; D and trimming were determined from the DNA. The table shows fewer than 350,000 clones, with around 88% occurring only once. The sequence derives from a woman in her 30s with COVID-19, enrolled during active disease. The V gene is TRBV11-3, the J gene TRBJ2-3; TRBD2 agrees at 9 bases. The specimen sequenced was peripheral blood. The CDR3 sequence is CASSLRAGGSTDTQYF. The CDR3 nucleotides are TGTGCCAGCAGCTTAAGGGCGGGGGGGAGCACAGATACGCAGTATTTT.